Here is one TCR beta chain with its context. What it binds is unknown. The CDR3 is made up of 14 amino acids. Germline CDR1 KGHSH, CDR2 LQKENI. The V end was cut by 1 base, the J end by 7 bases, with 11 bases between. These data belong to a study of T cell responses to AZD1222 COVID-19 vaccine. Study as a whole: Second doses that came at about 4 or about 12 weeks were put together.

The method was immunoSEQ multiplex PCR; TCRdb's version includes in-frame clones alone and lacks a portion of them. The sample has over 100,000 clones, 91% seen once. Study results and caveats: Unmutated variant regions are reportedly the target of nearly half of TCRs that are spike-specific. White British people made up most donors, females outnumbered males, and clonal diversity was possibly underestimated.

The V gene is TRBV18, the J gene TRBJ2-1; D may be TRBD1 (5 bases). Sequenced material: peripheral blood, taken on day 0 of AZD1222 vaccination. This TCR derives from an adult in good health. CDR3 DNA: TGTGCCAGCTCACCACAGGGGCGGCGGAATGAGCAGTTCTTC. Amino acid sequence: CASSPQGRRNEQFF.